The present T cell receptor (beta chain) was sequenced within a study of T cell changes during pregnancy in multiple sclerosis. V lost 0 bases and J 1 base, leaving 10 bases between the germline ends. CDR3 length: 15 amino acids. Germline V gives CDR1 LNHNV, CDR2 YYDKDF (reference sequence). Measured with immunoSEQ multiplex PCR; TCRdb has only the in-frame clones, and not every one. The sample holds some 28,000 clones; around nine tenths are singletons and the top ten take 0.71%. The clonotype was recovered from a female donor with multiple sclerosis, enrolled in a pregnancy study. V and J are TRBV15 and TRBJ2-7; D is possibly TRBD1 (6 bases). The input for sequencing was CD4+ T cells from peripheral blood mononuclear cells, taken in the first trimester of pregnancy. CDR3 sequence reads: CATSRDLDRSYEQYF. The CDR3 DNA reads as TGTGCCACCAGCAGAGATTTAGACAGGTCCTACGAGCAGTACTTC.